This section outlines one TCR beta chain sequence together with its context. The sample comes from a study of a mutant IDH1 vaccine in newly diagnosed glioma. Study details: Radiotherapy, temozolomide, or both had been given previously, and both were given to most.

The CDR3 loop spans 13 amino acids. Germline-derived CDR1 and CDR2 are GTSNPN and SVGIG (reference sequence). The V end lost 1 base, the J end lost 6 bases, and 10 bases lay between the germline ends. The time point here: baseline, week 1 (first vaccination visit). Documented treatment: pre-vaccination baseline after standard-of-care therapy. Method: immunoSEQ multiplex PCR; TCRdb's copy keeps in-frame clones and lacks some. Altogether about 54,000 clones are present, approximately 80% being singletons, with the ten largest covering approximately 20%. Sequenced here: PBMCs, sampled from a glioma patient treated with radiotherapy, temozolomide or both. V usage is TRBV30 and J usage is TRBJ1-5; TRBD1 might be the D (6 bases). The receptor comes from a man younger than 30 with glioma. Written as DNA, the CDR3 is TGTGCCTGGAGTGGGGGGCCAGGTCAGCCCCAGCATTTT. It specifies CAWSGGPGQPQHF.